A single sample gave rise to the 3 T cell receptor beta chains below, sequenced in a study of T cells in narcolepsy. The assay was immunoSEQ multiplex PCR, and TCRdb's table has in-frame clones only and misses some. The sample includes 30,000 to 40,000 clones, roughly 80% seen only once; the top ten take 2.3%. Sequencing was done on a sample of memory (CD45RA-) CD4+ T cells from blood. The receptors here all came from a human donor in good health.

This clone was seen just once. V usage is TRBV10-2 and J usage is TRBJ1-1; 9 positions agree with TRBD1. V trimming: 4 bases; J trimming: 7 bases; junction bases outside the gene matches: 10. The CDR3 is 15 residues long. From germline, CDR1 is WSHSY and CDR2 SAAADI. This chain's CDR3 is CASSGPDRGTFEAFF. The CDR3 DNA reads as TGCGCCAGCAGTGGGCCGGACAGGGGTACGTTTGAAGCTTTCTTT.

This chain joins TRBV5-1 and TRBJ2-3; D is unresolved. The germline gives CDR1 SGHRS, CDR2 YFSETQ. The CDR3 length is 13 residues. Trimming removed 0 bases at V and 1 base at J, with 3 bases between. The CDR3 protein is CASSLDRTDTQYF. The CDR3 DNA reads as TGCGCCAGCAGCTTGGACCGCACAGATACGCAGTATTTT.

The CDR3 sequence: CAWRGTSRSQTQYF. CDR3 in DNA: TGTGCCTGGAGGGGGACTAGCAGGAGTCAGACCCAGTACTTC. This rearrangement joins TRBV30 to TRBJ2-5; 9 positions match TRBD2. The CDR3 sequence is 14 residues long. Germline V gives CDR1 GTSNPN, CDR2 SVGIG (reference sequence). V gave up 3 bases and J gave up 6 bases; unmatched junction bases: 8.